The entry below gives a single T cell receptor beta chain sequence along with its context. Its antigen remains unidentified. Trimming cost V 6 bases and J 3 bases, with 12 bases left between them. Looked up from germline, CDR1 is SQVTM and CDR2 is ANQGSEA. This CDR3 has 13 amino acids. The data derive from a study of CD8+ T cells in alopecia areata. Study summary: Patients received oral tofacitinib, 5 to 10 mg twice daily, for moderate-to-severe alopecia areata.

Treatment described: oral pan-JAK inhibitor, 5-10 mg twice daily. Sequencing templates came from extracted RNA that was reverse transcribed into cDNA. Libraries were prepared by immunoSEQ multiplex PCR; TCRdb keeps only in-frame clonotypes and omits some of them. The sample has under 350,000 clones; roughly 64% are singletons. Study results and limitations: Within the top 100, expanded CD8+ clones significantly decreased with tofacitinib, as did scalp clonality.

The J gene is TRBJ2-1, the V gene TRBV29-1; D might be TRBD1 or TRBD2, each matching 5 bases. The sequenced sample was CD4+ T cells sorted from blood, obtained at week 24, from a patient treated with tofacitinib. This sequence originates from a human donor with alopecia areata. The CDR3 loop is CSVGRDHYNEQFF. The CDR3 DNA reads TGCAGCGTGGGTAGGGACCACTACAATGAGCAGTTCTTC.